Listed here is a single T cell receptor beta chain. The antigen is not known. Healthy donors had no documented immune events, such as infections, while sampled. This sample was included in a study of identifying expanded T cells in peripheral blood. Regarding the study as a whole: Variance in clone template counts between approximately two-week samples significantly increased with total template count across all healthy donors.

Some clones are missing from TCRdb's copy, which holds only in-frame ones; the method was immunoSEQ multiplex PCR. The data show about 81,000 clones, about four fifths seen once. This CDR3 is 13 amino acids long. V shed 2 bases, J shed 5 bases, and the junction held 2 bases outside the gene matches. Per the germline V gene, CDR1 is SGHNT and CDR2 is YYREEE (reference sequence). This chain connects TRBV5-4 to TRBJ2-5; 8 bases align to TRBD1. Sequencing was done on a sample of blood. The receptor was isolated from a person aged 18 to 75 in good health. The CDR3 region is CASSLQGVETQYF. The CDR3 region has the DNA TGTGCCAGCAGCTTACAGGGGGTCGAGACCCAGTACTTC. Looking up the rest from reference TRBV5-4 and TRBJ2-5 gives the full variable domain: ETGVTQSPTHLIKTRGQQVTLRCSSQSGHNTVSWYQQALGQGPQFIFQYYREEENGRGNFPPRFSGLQFPNYSSELNVNALELDDSALYLCASSLQGVETQYFGPGTRLLVL.